This TCR beta chain stems from a study of T cell repertoires in cytomegalovirus infection. Study information: In the study, CMV epitopes included recently identified HLA-C-restricted and well-studied HLA-B-restricted ones. Public TCR beta signatures marked donors with CMV infection and the matching HLA.

The CDR3 is 14 residues long. Per germline, CDR1 MDHEN and CDR2 SYDVKM. The V end lost 5 bases, the J end lost 1 base, and 12 bases lay between the germline ends. TCRdb redid the calling of the reads with MiXCR, one entry per CDR3 protein. The data show approximately 600,000 distinct CDR3 sequences, under 45% seen once. In the case of this clonotype: Its specificity is unknown.

Study-level points and caveats: Cumulative public TCR beta family frequency identified CMV carriers with the relevant HLA.

The sample in question was cultured PBMCs, obtained from culture after CMV antigen stimulation. This chain connects TRBV28 to TRBJ2-7; D might be TRBD1 (6 bases). The sequence came from a human donor in good health (CMV status not recorded). Some clones in this sample may be carry-over from other donors' samples. CDR3 bases: TGTGCCAGCAGTCGACAGGTCCTATCCTACGAGCAGTACTTC. The encoded protein is CASSRQVLSYEQYF.